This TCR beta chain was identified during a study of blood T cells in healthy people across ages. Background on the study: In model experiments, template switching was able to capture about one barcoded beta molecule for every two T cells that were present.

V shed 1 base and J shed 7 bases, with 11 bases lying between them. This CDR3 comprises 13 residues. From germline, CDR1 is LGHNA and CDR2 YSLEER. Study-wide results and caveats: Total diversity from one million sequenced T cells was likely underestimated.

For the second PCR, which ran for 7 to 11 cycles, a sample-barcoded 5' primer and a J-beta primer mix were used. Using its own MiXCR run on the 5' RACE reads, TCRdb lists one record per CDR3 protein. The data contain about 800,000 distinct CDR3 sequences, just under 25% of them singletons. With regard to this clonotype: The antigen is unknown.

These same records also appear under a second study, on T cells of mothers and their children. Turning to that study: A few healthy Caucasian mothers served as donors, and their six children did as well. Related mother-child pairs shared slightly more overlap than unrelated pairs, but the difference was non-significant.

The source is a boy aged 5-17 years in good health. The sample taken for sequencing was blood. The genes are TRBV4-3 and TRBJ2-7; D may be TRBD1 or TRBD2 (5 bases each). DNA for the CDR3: TGCGCCAGCAGCCAAGGGCGTGGGGGTGAGCAGTACTTC. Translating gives CASSQGRGGEQYF.